This T cell receptor beta chain was captured by sequencing in a study of blood T cell repertoires in COVID-19. Germline CDR1 reads LNHDA; CDR2 reads SQIVND (reference sequence). Trimming stripped 3 bases from V and 0 bases from J, with 17 bases between. This CDR3 spans 17 amino acids. Authors' processing steps: By means of reference gene primer amplification, nucleated cell counts were estimated. Here immunoSEQ multiplex PCR was the method, and the copy in TCRdb shows in-frame clones only, minus some. V and J calls and clone size come straight from that table; D and trimming were deduced from the DNA. The sample shows about 190,000 clones, around 87% of them seen only once.

Specimen: peripheral blood. This TCR came from a woman between 25 and 40 years old with active or convalescent COVID-19. The V gene is TRBV19, the J gene TRBJ1-1; no clear D gene. The DNA for the CDR3 is TGTGCCAGTAGTATTAAGTTAAGCTGGTTAATGAACACTGAAGCTTTCTTT. Amino acid sequence: CASSIKLSWLMNTEAFF.